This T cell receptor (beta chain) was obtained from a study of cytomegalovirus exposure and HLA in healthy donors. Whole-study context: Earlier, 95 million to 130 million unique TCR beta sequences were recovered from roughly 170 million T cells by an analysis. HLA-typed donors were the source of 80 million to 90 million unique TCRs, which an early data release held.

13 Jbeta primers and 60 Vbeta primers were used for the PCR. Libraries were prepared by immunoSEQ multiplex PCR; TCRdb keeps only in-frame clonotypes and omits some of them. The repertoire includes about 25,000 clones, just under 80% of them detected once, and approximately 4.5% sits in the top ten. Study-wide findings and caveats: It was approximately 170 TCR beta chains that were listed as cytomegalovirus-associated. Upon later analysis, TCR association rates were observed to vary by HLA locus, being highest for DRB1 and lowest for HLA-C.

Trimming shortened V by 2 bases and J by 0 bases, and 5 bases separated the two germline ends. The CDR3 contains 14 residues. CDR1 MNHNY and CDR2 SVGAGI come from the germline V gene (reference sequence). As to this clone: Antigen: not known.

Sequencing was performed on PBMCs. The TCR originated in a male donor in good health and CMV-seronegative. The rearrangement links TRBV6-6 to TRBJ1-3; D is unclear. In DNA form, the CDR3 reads TGTGCCAGCAGTTACGGGAGCTCTGGAAACACCATATATTTT. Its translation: CASSYGSSGNTIYF.